This TCR beta chain originates from a study of blood T cell repertoires in COVID-19. Across the whole study: Material from acute and convalescent COVID-19 was sourced from the United States, Italy and Spain. In each case, the material was cDNA or gDNA derived from T cells, B-cell-depleted T cells, or PBMCs.

Per the original data handling: Estimated nucleated cell counts came from reference gene primer amplification. Here immunoSEQ multiplex PCR was the method, and the copy in TCRdb shows in-frame clones only, minus some. V and J calls and clone size are given by that table; D and trimming were obtained from the DNA. This table has just under 50,000 clones, around nine tenths appearing once. The CDR3 length is 13 residues. With 4 bases clipped from V and 6 bases from J, the junction kept 6 bases outside the gene matches. Germline V gives CDR1 MDHEN, CDR2 SYDVKM. V gene TRBV28 combines with J gene TRBJ2-7, with 7 bases aligning to TRBD1. The material sequenced was peripheral blood. This receptor was identified in a human donor in a cohort sampled during active COVID-19. CDR3 nucleotide sequence: TGTGCCAGCAGTTCTCGGGGACAGCTCGAGCAGTACTTC. Translating gives CASSSRGQLEQYF.